This T cell receptor beta chain appears in the sequencing data of a study of T cells in Graves' hyperthyroidism and ophthalmopathy. Whole-study results and caveats: Ophthalmopathy was told apart from stable hyperthyroidism by a 13 V-J model.

From germline, CDR1 is SGHDN and CDR2 FVKESK. Trimming cost V 2 bases and J 4 bases, with 6 bases left between them. The CDR3 loop spans 14 amino acids. From RNA transcripts, TCR beta CDR3 regions were amplified. The HTBI primer set drove a first-round RT-PCR of the TCR CDR3. TCRdb independently ran MiXCR on the multiplex PCR reads; one entry per CDR3 protein. The repertoire has 160,000 or so distinct CDR3 sequences, over 8% of them found once; the top ten carry less than 25%. The table lists this clonotype with a few counts. The target antigen is unknown. The TCR originated in a woman between 18 and 30 years old with Graves' hyperthyroidism that later progressed to Graves' ophthalmopathy. This chain uses TRBV14 with TRBJ1-6; D is ambiguous. The sample comprised blood. In nucleotides, the CDR3 is TGTGCCAGCAGCCAACGGGATTATAATTCACCCCTCCACTTT. It specifies CASSQRDYNSPLHF.